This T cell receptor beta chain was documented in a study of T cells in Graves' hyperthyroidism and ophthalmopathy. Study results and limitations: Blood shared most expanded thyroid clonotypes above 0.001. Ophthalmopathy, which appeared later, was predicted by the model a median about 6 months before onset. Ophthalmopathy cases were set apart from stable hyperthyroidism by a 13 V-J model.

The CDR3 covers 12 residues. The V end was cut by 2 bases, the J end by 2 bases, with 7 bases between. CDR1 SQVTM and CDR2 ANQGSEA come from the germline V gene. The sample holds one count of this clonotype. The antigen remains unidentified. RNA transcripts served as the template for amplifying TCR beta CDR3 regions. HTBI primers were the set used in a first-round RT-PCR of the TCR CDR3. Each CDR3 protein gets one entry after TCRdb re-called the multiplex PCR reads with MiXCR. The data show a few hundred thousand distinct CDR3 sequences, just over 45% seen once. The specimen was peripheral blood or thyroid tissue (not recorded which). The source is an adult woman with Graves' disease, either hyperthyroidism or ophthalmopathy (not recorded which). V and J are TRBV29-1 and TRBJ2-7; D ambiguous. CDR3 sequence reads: CSVEISAYEQYF. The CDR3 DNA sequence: TGCAGCGTTGAAATCTCGGCCTACGAGCAGTACTTC.